The 29 T cell receptor beta chains below all came from one sample that was sequenced in a study of high-grade serous ovarian cancer treatment subgroups. The tumor samples were collected prior to definitive surgery or chemotherapy. Assay used: immunoSEQ multiplex PCR; TCRdb lists only in-frame clones, some missing. The data contain fewer than 4,500 clones, 60% to 80% of them singletons. Sequencing was performed on tumor tissue. The receptor source for this set is a human donor with high-grade serous ovarian cancer.

The chain recombines TRBV9 with TRBJ2-1, with a possible D match to TRBD1 (5 bases). Deletions cut 0 bases from V and 5 bases from J, with 12 bases between. Germline V gene sequence: CDR1 SGDLS, CDR2 YYNGEE. This CDR3 has 15 amino acids. This chain's CDR3 is CASSVGVRVDNEQFF. The CDR3 bases are TGTGCCAGCAGCGTAGGGGTCAGGGTGGACAATGAGCAGTTCTTC.

The chain uses TRBV5-1 and TRBJ2-3, with 9 bases fitting TRBD1. With V trimmed by 4 bases and J by 5 bases, 11 bases remained unmatched. Germline assignment: CDR1 SGHRS and CDR2 YFSETQ. This CDR3 has 16 amino acids. CDR3 in amino acids: CASSSGTGGAKDTQYF. CDR3 sequence (DNA): TGCGCCAGCAGCAGCGGAACAGGGGGCGCGAAAGATACGCAGTATTTT.

This clone has only one observation. J is TRBJ2-1 and V is TRBV5-6, with D possibly being TRBD1 (6 bases). CDR1 is SGHDT and CDR2 is YYEEEE in the germline V gene. The CDR3 loop spans 15 amino acids. Trimming took off 2 bases at V and 5 bases at J, with 14 bases between the two ends. The CDR3 loop is CASSLFQGFNNEQFF. In DNA form, the CDR3 reads TGTGCCAGCAGCTTATTCCAGGGGTTCAACAATGAGCAGTTCTTC. The full variable domain, in which reference TRBV5-6 and TRBJ2-1 provide the parts outside the CDR3, is DAGVTQSPTHLIKTRGQQVTLRCSPKSGHDTVSWYQQALGQGPQFIFQYYEEEERQRGNFPDRFSGHQFPNYSSELNVNALLLGDSALYLCASSLFQGFNNEQFFGPGTRLTVL.

This sequence joins TRBV20-1 and TRBJ1-1, with D uncertain. Trimming removed 6 bases at V and 6 bases at J, with 11 bases between. This CDR3 spans 11 amino acids. Germline CDR1 is DFQATT and CDR2 is SNEGSKA (reference sequence). CDR3 amino acids: CSALYLAEAFF. The CDR3 DNA sequence: TGCAGTGCACTTTATTTGGCTGAAGCTTTCTTT.

A word on this clone: A junction end diverges from the germline sequence, so it may reflect a read error. The chain links TRBV7-9 to TRBJ2-5; a weak D match, TRBD2 (6 bases). The CDR3 contains 13 residues. Germline V gene data show CDR1 as SEHNR and CDR2 as FQNEAQ (reference sequence). CDR3 protein: CASSFLSSREPHF. CDR3 nucleotide sequence: TGTGCCAGCAGCTTCTTAAGTTCGCGGGAACCGCACTTC.

This clone was found once. The chain uses TRBV2 and TRBJ2-5; TRBD1 aligns across 7 bases. The J call is in doubt because the DNA end fits TRBJ2-7 better. This CDR3 has 15 amino acids. Germline V lookup: CDR1 SNHLY, CDR2 FYNNEI. The CDR3 here is CASSRDSAISYEQYF. CDR3 nucleotide sequence: TGTGCCAGCAGTCGGGACAGCGCCATCTCCTACGAGCAGTACTTC.

This clone was seen a few times. The chain carries TRBV11-2 and TRBJ2-5; D ambiguous. Germline lookup yields CDR1 SGHAT and CDR2 FQNNGV. V was clipped by 4 bases and J by 7 bases, with 22 bases between them. The CDR3 is 16 amino acids. Here the CDR3 reads CASSYPRAGGLGTQYF. DNA for the CDR3: TGTGCCAGCAGCTATCCCCGAGCTGGCGGCTTAGGGACCCAGTACTTC.

V is TRBV7-9 and J is TRBJ2-5; D gene uncertain. The CDR3 covers 16 residues. V lost 3 bases and J lost 1, with 15 bases in between. CDR1 and CDR2 from the germline V gene are SEHNR and FQNEAQ (reference sequence). CDR3 residues: CASSFGTPSSQETQYF. CDR3 bases: TGTGCCAGCAGCTTCGGTACCCCTAGTAGCCAAGAGACCCAGTACTTC.

V is TRBV10-3 and J is TRBJ1-4; the match to TRBD1 covers 8 bases. After removal of 3 bases from V and 5 bases from J, the junction contained 5 bases not matched to a gene. The CDR3 totals 15 residues. Germline CDR1 and CDR2: ENHRY and SYGVKD. The CDR3 DNA sequence: TGTGCCATCAGTGATCGGACAGGGCACAATGAAAAACTGTTTTTT. As protein: CAISDRTGHNEKLFF.

This clone was seen more than once but under ten times. V is TRBV27 and J is TRBJ2-7, with D perhaps matching TRBD1 or TRBD2 (6 bases each). The CDR3 loop spans 13 amino acids. Trimming took off 7 bases at V and 4 bases at J, with 14 bases between the two ends. The V gene's germline CDR1 is MNHEY and CDR2 SMNVEV (reference sequence). CDR3: CASKGGLNYEQYF. The CDR3 DNA reads as TGTGCCAGCAAGGGGGGACTTAATTACGAGCAGTACTTC.

Only a few counts were recorded for this clone. The J gene is TRBJ1-2, the V gene TRBV19, with a tentative D call TRBD1 (5 bases). V was pared by 3 bases and J by 7 bases, with 12 bases between. Germline V gene data show CDR1 as LNHDA and CDR2 as SQIVND (reference sequence). The CDR3 spans 13 residues. Written as DNA, the CDR3 is TGTGCCAGTAGTATTAGGGGTATCGTTGGCTACACCTTC. As protein: CASSIRGIVGYTF.

This clone was detected a few times. The chain has TRBV2 and TRBJ2-3; 7 nucleotides line up with TRBD1. The V gene end was trimmed by 4 bases and the J gene end by 1 base; junction bases not matched to a gene: 8. Per germline, CDR1 SNHLY and CDR2 FYNNEI. CDR3 size: 16 residues. This chain's CDR3 is CASSGRQGSGTDTQYF. CDR3 coding DNA: TGTGCCAGCAGTGGAAGACAGGGTAGTGGCACAGATACGCAGTATTTT.

This clone was counted a single time. This chain uses TRBV18 with TRBJ2-1; no clear D. Germline CDR1 KGHSH, CDR2 LQKENI. This CDR3 contains 11 residues. Trimming pared 1 base from V and 9 bases from J, leaving 4 bases between. CDR3 DNA sequence: TGTGCCAGCTCACCACAACTTGAGCAGTTCTTC. This sequence encodes CASSPQLEQFF. Supplemented by reference TRBV18 and TRBJ2-1, the full variable domain reads NAGVMQNPRHLVRRRGQEARLRCSPMKGHSHVYWYRQLPEEGLKFMVYLQKENIIDESGMPKERFSAEFPKEGPSILRIQQVVRGDSAAYFCASSPQLEQFFGPGTRLTVL.

The rearrangement joins TRBV9 to TRBJ2-3, with D unclear. V shed 1 base and J shed 5 bases, with 5 bases lying between them. CDR3 size: 12 residues. Germline CDR1 SGDLS, CDR2 YYNGEE. The CDR3 is CASSVYGDTQYF. CDR3 DNA sequence: TGTGCCAGCAGCGTATACGGAGATACGCAGTATTTT.

The rearrangement joins TRBV19 to TRBJ2-1; D ambiguous. The CDR3 length is 13 residues. Germline lookup yields CDR1 LNHDA and CDR2 SQIVND (reference sequence). V was trimmed by 5 bases and J by 9 bases, leaving 14 bases between them. CDR3 protein: CASSYGIVAEQFF. CDR3 bases: TGTGCCAGTAGTTATGGGATTGTGGCTGAGCAGTTCTTC.

V is TRBV9 and J is TRBJ1-1; TRBD1 is a possible D gene (6 bases). V was cut by 0 bases and J by 6 bases, with 9 bases left in between. CDR1 is SGDLS, CDR2 YYNGEE, per germline. This CDR3 spans 13 amino acids. The DNA of the CDR3 is TGTGCCAGCAGCGTAGGGACAGTCCCTGAAGCTTTCTTT. Residues: CASSVGTVPEAFF.

A few counts support this clone. The genes are TRBV5-1 and TRBJ2-5; 11 bases match TRBD2. In germline, CDR1 is SGHRS, CDR2 YFSETQ. V gave up 6 bases and J gave up 2 bases; unmatched junction bases: 6. CDR3 size: 15 residues. DNA for the CDR3: TGCGCCAGCAATAGGCTAGCGGGAGGACAAGAGACCCAGTACTTC. Amino acid sequence: CASNRLAGGQETQYF.

The V gene is TRBV28, the J gene TRBJ1-2; 8 bases agree with TRBD1. CDR1 is MDHEN and CDR2 is SYDVKM in the germline V gene. The CDR3 consists of 13 residues. The V gene end was trimmed by 6 bases and the J gene end by 5 bases; junction bases not matched to a gene: 5. CDR3 DNA: TGTGCCAGCAGATACTGGGACAGGTATGGCTACACCTTC. Its protein product is CASRYWDRYGYTF.

This clone came up a few times. The V call is TRBV18, the J call TRBJ2-7; possible D gene TRBD1, 6 bases. The V and J ends lost 2 bases and 7 bases respectively, with 12 bases between them. Per the germline V gene, CDR1 is KGHSH and CDR2 is LQKENI. The CDR3 spans 13 residues. The CDR3 region is CASSPDRSREQYV. CDR3 sequence (DNA): TGTGCCAGCTCACCAGACAGGAGTAGGGAGCAGTACGTC.

The chain uses TRBV6-5 and TRBJ2-5; D remains ambiguous. CDR3 size: 11 residues. Between the trimmed V and J ends, which lost 6 bases and 5 bases, there was a span of 7 bases. CDR1 and CDR2 (germline): MNHEY, SVGAGI. The CDR3 sequence is CASSQGETQYF. CDR3 DNA sequence: TGTGCCAGCAGCCAAGGGGAGACCCAGTACTTC.

The chain joins TRBV9 to TRBJ2-5; no firm D call. CDR3 size: 11 residues. V was pared by 4 bases and J by 5 bases, with 6 bases between. The V gene's germline CDR1 is SGDLS and CDR2 YYNGEE. CDR3 bases: TGTGCCAGCAGCCTTAGTGAGACCCAGTACTTC. Translating it yields CASSLSETQYF.

The chain uses TRBV10-1 and TRBJ2-3, with D maybe TRBD2 (5 bases). V lost 6 bases and J lost 0, with 10 bases in between. CDR1 is WNHNN and CDR2 is SYGVQD in the germline V gene (reference sequence). This CDR3 spans 14 amino acids. CDR3 residues: CASRRAESTDTQYF. The CDR3 DNA reads TGCGCCAGCAGAAGAGCGGAAAGCACAGATACGCAGTATTTT.

On this clone: Other DNA sequences within the sample encode an identical CDR3. The chain recombines TRBV11-2 with TRBJ1-4, with 9 positions matching TRBD1. Germline V lookup: CDR1 SGHAT, CDR2 FQNNGV. J gave up 3 bases and V 3 bases, and 11 bases lay outside the gene matches. The CDR3 covers 18 residues. The CDR3 spells CASSFSSDRGLANEKLFF. CDR3 DNA sequence: TGTGCCAGCAGCTTTTCATCGGACAGGGGACTGGCTAATGAAAAACTGTTTTTT.

The chain uses TRBV5-6 and TRBJ2-3; TRBD2 might be the D (5 bases). V was cut by 0 bases and J by 0 bases, with 14 bases left in between. The CDR3 length is 17 residues. CDR1 and CDR2 (germline): SGHDT, YYEEEE. The CDR3 DNA follows: TGTGCCAGCAGCTTGGAAGGTGCCTGGACTAGCACAGATACGCAGTATTTT. This sequence encodes CASSLEGAWTSTDTQYF.

The rearrangement links TRBV14 to TRBJ2-7; D may be TRBD2 (5 bases). CDR3 length equals 14 residues. Germline lookup yields CDR1 SGHDN and CDR2 FVKESK. Between the trimmed V and J ends, which lost 4 bases and 5 bases, there was a span of 15 bases. The CDR3 DNA reads TGTGCCAGCAGCCCGCGGGTCTTTGGAAACGAGCAGTACTTC. Translation gives CASSPRVFGNEQYF.

V usage is TRBV20-1 and J usage is TRBJ1-1; D is undetermined. Deletions cut 5 bases from V and 9 bases from J, with 13 bases between. The germline V gene encodes CDR1 DFQATT and CDR2 SNEGSKA (reference sequence). This CDR3 is built from 11 residues. The CDR3 DNA reads as TGCAGTGCTTTCAACCAGATTCAAGCTTTCTTT. Translation gives CSAFNQIQAFF.

The rearrangement uses TRBV30 and TRBJ2-7; D possibly matches TRBD1 or TRBD2 (6 bases each). Looked up from germline, CDR1 is GTSNPN and CDR2 is SVGIG (reference sequence). Trimming left V 5 bases short and J 3 bases short, with 23 bases between. The CDR3 covers 16 residues. The CDR3 DNA sequence: TGTGCCTGGGGAACAGGGATACTAGTCGGGGGCTACGAGCAGTACTTC. This sequence encodes CAWGTGILVGGYEQYF.

This chain links TRBV7-6 with TRBJ2-1, with 13 bases that match TRBD2. The CDR3 contains 18 residues. Germline values: CDR1 SGHVS, CDR2 FNYEAQ. Losses at the gene ends were 4 bases for V and 9 bases for J; bases not matched to a gene: 15. CDR3 nucleotide sequence: TGTGCCAGCAGCTCCGCTTCGGGACTAGCGGGAAATTCCGGTGAGCAGTTCTTC. Protein sequence: CASSSASGLAGNSGEQFF.

The chain joins TRBV21-1 to TRBJ2-4; TRBD1 reflects the table's D call only, with no check against the DNA. TRBV21-1 is a pseudogene locus. This CDR3 contains 16 residues. The CDR3, as DNA: TGTGCCAGCAGCATAGGGACAGGGGAAGCCAAAAACATTCAGTACTTC. Protein: CASSIGTGEAKNIQYF.